This T cell receptor (beta chain) was profiled in a study of T cell repertoires in cytomegalovirus infection. Across the whole study: CMV epitopes, recently identified HLA-C-restricted and well-studied HLA-B-restricted, were used.

Details on this clonotype: Its antigen is not known.

TCRdb re-derived calls from the reads in MiXCR, one entry per CDR3 protein. The sample lists around 710,000 distinct CDR3 sequences; about 27% were seen once. Looked up from germline, CDR1 is MNHNS and CDR2 is SASEGT. The CDR3 covers 16 residues. Trimming stripped 2 bases from V and 2 bases from J, with 14 bases between. The receptor was isolated from a human donor in good health (CMV status not recorded). Some clones in this sample may be carry-over from other donors' samples. This specimen was cultured CD8+ T cells from PBMCs, taken from culture after CMV antigen stimulation. The chain combines TRBV6-1 with TRBJ2-3; D might be TRBD1 (5 bases). The CDR3 is CASSESYRRPTDTQYF. The DNA of the CDR3 is TGTGCCAGCAGTGAATCGTACAGGAGACCCACAGATACGCAGTATTTT.